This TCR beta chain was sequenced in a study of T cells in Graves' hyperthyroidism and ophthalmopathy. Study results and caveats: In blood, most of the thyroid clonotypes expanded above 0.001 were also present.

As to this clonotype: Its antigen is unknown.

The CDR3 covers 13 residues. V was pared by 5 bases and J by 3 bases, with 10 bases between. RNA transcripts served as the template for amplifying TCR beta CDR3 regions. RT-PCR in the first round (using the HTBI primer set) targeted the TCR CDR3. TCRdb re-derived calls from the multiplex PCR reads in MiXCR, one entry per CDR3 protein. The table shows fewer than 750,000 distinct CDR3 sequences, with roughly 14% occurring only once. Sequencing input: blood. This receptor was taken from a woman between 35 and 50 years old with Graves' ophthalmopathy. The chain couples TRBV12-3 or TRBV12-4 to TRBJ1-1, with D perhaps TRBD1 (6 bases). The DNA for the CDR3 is TGTGCCAGCAGTCCCTGGACAGACACTGAAGCTTTCTTT. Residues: CASSPWTDTEAFF.